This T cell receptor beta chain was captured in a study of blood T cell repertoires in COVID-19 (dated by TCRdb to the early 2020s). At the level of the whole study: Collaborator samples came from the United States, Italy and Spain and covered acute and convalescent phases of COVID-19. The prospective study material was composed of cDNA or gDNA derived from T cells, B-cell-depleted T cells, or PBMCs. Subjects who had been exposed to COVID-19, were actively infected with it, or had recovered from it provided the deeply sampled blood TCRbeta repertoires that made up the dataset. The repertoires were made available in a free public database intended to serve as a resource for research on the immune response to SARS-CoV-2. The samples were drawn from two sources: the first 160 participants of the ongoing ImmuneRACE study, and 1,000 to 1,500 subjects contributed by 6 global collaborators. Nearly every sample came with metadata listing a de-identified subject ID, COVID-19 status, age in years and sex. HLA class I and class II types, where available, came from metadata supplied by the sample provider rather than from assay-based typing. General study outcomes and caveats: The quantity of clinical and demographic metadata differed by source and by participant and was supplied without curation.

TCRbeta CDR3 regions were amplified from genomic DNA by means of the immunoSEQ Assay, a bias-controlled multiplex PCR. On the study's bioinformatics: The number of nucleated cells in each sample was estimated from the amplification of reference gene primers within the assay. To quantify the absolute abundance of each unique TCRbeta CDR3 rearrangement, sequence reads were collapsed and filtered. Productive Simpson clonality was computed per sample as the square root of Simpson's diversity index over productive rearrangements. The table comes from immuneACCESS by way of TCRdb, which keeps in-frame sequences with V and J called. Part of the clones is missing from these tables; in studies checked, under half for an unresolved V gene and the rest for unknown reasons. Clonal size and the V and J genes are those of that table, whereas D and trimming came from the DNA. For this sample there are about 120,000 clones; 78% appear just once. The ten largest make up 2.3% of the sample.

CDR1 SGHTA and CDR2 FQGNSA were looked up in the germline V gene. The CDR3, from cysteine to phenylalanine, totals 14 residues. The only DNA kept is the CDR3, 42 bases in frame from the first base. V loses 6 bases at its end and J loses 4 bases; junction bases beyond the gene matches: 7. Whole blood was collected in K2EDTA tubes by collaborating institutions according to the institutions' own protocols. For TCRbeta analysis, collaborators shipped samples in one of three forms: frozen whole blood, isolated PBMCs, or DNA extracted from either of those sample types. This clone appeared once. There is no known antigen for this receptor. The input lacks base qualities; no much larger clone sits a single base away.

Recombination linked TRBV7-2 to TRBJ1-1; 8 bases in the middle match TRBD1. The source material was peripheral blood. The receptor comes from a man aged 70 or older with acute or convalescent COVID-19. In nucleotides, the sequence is TGTGCCAGCAGTCGGACAGGGCGGGCCACTGAAGCTTTCTTT. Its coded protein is CASSRTGRATEAFF.